The source of this T cell receptor (beta chain) is a study of patients and donors after allogeneic stem cell transplantation. TCRdb re-called the RT-PCR reads through MiXCR, storing one row per CDR3 protein. The sample has about 960,000 distinct CDR3 sequences, approximately 19% seen once. The CDR3 length is 16 residues. J gave up 2 bases and V 1 base, and 8 bases lay outside the gene matches. Germline V gene data show CDR1 as SGHTA and CDR2 as FQGNSA. This clonotype was found a few times. The sequencing input was blood, either unsorted or a sorted T cell fraction (not recorded which). The source is a human donor who was either an allogeneic HSCT recipient or a stem cell or donor lymphocyte infusion donor (not recorded which). It is not recorded whose cells these are; they may come from a transplant donor. The chain employs TRBV7-2 and TRBJ2-7; 7 nucleotides agree with TRBD2. In DNA form, the CDR3 reads TGTGCCAGCAGCTTAGAAGCGGGACGGGCTACCTACGAGCAGTACTTC. Residues: CASSLEAGRATYEQYF.